What follows are 8 T cell receptor beta chains derived from one specimen sequenced in a study of a mutant IDH1 vaccine in newly diagnosed glioma. Time point reported: week 5, during vaccination. A single vaccine dose contained 300 ug of mutant IDH1 20-mer peptide, and topical imiquimod was used with it. The data were produced by immunoSEQ multiplex PCR, yet TCRdb's version contains in-frame clones alone and is incomplete. This table holds some 60,000 clones, around 90% found once. These receptors have no known antigen. The specimen comprised PBMCs, sampled from a glioma patient whose treatment included an IDH1 peptide vaccine. The source is a woman aged 40 to 50 with glioma.

The J gene is TRBJ2-3, the V gene TRBV11-2; 9 nucleotides align to TRBD1. There are 19 residues in the CDR3. V dropped 0 bases and J dropped 3; count of bases not matched to a gene: 13. The V gene's germline CDR1 is SGHAT and CDR2 FQNNGV. The CDR3 DNA reads as TGTGCCAGCAGCTTAGATGGCAGGAAGGGGACAGGGAGGACAGATACGCAGTATTTT. Residues: CASSLDGRKGTGRTDTQYF.

V is TRBV18 and J is TRBJ1-1; D is unresolved. CDR3 length equals 16 residues. Trimming took 0 bases from V and 4 from J, leaving 15 bases between them. CDR1 KGHSH and CDR2 LQKENI come from the germline V gene. The CDR3 region is CASSPPGTSGGTEAFF. CDR3 nucleotide sequence: TGTGCCAGCTCACCACCGGGAACCTCGGGAGGCACTGAAGCTTTCTTT. Full variable domain (outside the CDR3, taken from reference TRBV18 and TRBJ1-1): NAGVMQNPRHLVRRRGQEARLRCSPMKGHSHVYWYRQLPEEGLKFMVYLQKENIIDESGMPKERFSAEFPKEGPSILRIQQVVRGDSAAYFCASSPPGTSGGTEAFFGQGTRLTVV.

This chain connects TRBV2 to TRBJ2-1; D not resolved. From germline, CDR1 is SNHLY and CDR2 FYNNEI. CDR3 length: 15 amino acids. V shed 4 bases and J shed 0 bases, with 10 bases lying between them. In nucleotides, the CDR3 is TGTGCCAGCAGTGTCCACTTAAGCTCCTACAATGAGCAGTTCTTC. It specifies CASSVHLSSYNEQFF.

The table lists this clone with a count of one. The V call is TRBV7-2, the J call TRBJ2-6, with TRBD1 matching 12 bases. The CDR3 is 17 residues long. Per the germline V gene, CDR1 is SGHTA and CDR2 is FQGNSA. Germline trimming cut 5 bases from V and 2 bases from J; bases unmatched to any gene: 4. The CDR3 DNA follows: TGTGCCAGCAGCCCGGGACAGGGGGCGACTGGGGCCAACGTCCTGACTTTC. Protein product: CASSPGQGATGANVLTF.

The rearrangement joins TRBV5-1 to TRBJ1-2; possible D gene TRBD1, 5 bases. V gave up 3 bases and J gave up 8 bases, with 20 bases separating them. This CDR3 has 15 residues. Germline assignment: CDR1 SGHRS and CDR2 YFSETQ. This CDR3 reads CASSSQGTKTMGYTF. The CDR3 DNA sequence: TGCGCCAGCAGCTCGCAGGGCACCAAAACTATGGGCTACACCTTC.

This chain joins TRBV6-6 and TRBJ1-1; D unresolved. Germline CDR1 is MNHNY and CDR2 is SVGAGI (reference sequence). This CDR3 is built from 13 residues. Between the trimmed V and J ends, which lost 8 bases and 4 bases, there was a span of 14 bases. The CDR3 is CASSLGGSTEAFF. CDR3 in DNA: TGTGCCAGCTCGTTGGGCGGGAGCACTGAAGCTTTCTTT.

The chain links TRBV9 to TRBJ1-1; TRBD1 might be the D (5 bases). The CDR3 totals 11 residues. CDR1 and CDR2 from the germline V gene are SGDLS and YYNGEE. With 6 bases removed from V and 5 bases from J, the gap between germline ends came to 8 bases. The CDR3 protein is CASMGGTEAFF. DNA for the CDR3: TGTGCCAGCATGGGGGGGACTGAAGCTTTCTTT.

The gene calls are TRBV13 and TRBJ2-2; 7 bases agree with TRBD1. J gave up 6 bases and V 0 bases, and 1 base lay outside the gene matches. Germline CDR1 PRHDT, CDR2 FYEKMQ (reference sequence). The CDR3 is 14 residues long. This CDR3 is CASSLGQGAGELFF. The CDR3 DNA is TGTGCCAGCAGCTTAGGCCAGGGGGCCGGGGAGCTGTTTTTT.